The entry that follows covers one T cell receptor (beta chain) sequence. Other DNA sequences in this specimen translate into the identical CDR3. The record originates from a study of shared clonotypes between healthy human individuals. Clones were read by immunoSEQ multiplex PCR, and TCRdb kept only the in-frame ones, dropping some. The data hold millions of clones, with around 94% observed a single time. The CDR3 loop spans 13 amino acids. With 4 bases clipped from V and 1 base from J, the junction kept 0 bases outside the gene matches. Per the germline V gene, CDR1 is KGHSH and CDR2 is LQKENI. The chain is built from TRBV18 and TRBJ1-2; 7 nucleotides align to TRBD1. The TCR was taken from a man aged 18 to 30 in good health. The source material was naive CD4+ T cells sorted from blood. Subset here: CD45RA+ positively selected. The CDR3: CASSRDSNYGYTF. The DNA of the CDR3 is TGTGCCAGCTCACGGGACAGTAACTATGGCTACACCTTC.